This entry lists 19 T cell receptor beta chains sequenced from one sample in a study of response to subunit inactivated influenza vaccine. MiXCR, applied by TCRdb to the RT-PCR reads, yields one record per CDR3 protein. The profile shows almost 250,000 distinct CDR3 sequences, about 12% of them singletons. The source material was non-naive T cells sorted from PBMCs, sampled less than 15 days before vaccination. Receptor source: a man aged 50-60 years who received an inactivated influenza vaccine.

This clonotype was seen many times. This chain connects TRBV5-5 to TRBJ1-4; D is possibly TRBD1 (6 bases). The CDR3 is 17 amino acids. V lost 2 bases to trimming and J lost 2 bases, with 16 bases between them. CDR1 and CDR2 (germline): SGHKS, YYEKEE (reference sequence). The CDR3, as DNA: TGTGCCAGCAGCTTTATGCCGGGGGCGCTTACTAATGAAAAACTGTTTTTT. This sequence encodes CASSFMPGALTNEKLFF.

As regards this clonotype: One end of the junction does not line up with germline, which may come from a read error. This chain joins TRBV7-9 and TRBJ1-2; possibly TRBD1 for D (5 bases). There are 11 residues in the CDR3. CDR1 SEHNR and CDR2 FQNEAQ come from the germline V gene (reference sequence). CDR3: CASRSGPSGFF. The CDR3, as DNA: TGTGCCAGCAGGTCGGGACCTTCGGGCTTCTTC.

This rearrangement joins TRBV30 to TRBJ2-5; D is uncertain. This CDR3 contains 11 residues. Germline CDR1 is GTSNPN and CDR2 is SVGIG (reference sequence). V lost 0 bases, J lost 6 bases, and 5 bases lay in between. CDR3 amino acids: CAWSVLQTQYF. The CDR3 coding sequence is TGTGCCTGGAGTGTACTTCAGACCCAGTACTTC. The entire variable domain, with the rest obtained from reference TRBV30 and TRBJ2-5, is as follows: SQTIHQWPATLVQPVGSPLSLECTVEGTSNPNLYWYRQAAGRGLQLLFYSVGIGQISSEVPQNLSASRPQDRQFILSSKKLLLSDSGFYLCAWSVLQTQYFGPGTRLLVL.

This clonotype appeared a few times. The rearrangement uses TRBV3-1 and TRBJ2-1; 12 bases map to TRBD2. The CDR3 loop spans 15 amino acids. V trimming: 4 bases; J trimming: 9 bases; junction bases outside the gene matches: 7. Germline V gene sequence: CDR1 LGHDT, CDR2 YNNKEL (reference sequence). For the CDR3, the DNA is TGTGCCAGCAGCCCGGGGACTAGCGGGCATAGTGAGCAGTTCTTC. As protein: CASSPGTSGHSEQFF.

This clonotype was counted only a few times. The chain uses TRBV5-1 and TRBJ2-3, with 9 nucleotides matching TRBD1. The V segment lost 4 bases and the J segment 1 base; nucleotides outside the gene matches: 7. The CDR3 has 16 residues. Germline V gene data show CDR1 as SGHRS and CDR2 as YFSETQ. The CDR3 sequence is CASSGGQGAGTDTQYF. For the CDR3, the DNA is TGCGCCAGCAGCGGGGGACAGGGAGCGGGCACAGATACGCAGTATTTT.

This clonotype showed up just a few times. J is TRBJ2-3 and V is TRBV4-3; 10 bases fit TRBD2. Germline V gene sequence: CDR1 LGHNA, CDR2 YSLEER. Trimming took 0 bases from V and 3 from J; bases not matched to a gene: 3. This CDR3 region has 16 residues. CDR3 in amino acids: CASSQEASGRTDTQYF. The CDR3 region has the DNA TGCGCCAGCAGCCAAGAAGCTAGCGGGAGAACAGATACGCAGTATTTT.

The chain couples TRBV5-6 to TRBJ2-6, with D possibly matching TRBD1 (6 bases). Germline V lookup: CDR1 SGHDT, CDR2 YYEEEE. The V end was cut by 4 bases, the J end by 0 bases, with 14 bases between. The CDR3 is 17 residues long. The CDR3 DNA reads TGTGCCAGCAGCGCGTTACAGGGAACCTCTGGGGCCAACGTCCTGACTTTC. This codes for CASSALQGTSGANVLTF.

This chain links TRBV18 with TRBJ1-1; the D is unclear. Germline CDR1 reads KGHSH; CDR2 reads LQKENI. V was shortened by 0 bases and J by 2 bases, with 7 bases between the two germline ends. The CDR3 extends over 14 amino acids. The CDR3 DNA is TGTGCCAGCTCACCACCGTCAGTAAACACTGAAGCTTTCTTT. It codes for CASSPPSVNTEAFF.

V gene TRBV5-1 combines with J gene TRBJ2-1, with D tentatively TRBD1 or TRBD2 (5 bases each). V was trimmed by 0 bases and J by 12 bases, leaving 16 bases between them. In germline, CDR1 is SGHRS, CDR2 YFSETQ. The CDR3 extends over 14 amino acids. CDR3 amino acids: CASSLEGTSMRQFF. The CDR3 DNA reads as TGCGCCAGCAGCTTGGAAGGGACCTCAATGAGGCAGTTCTTC.

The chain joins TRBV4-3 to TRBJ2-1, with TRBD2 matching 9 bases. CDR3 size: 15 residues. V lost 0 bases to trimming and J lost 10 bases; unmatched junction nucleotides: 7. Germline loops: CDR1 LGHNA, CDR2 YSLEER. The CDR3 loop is CASSQEGGREGEQFF. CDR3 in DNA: TGCGCCAGCAGCCAAGAGGGCGGGAGGGAAGGGGAGCAGTTCTTC.

As DNA, the CDR3 is TGTGCCAGCAGCCTTCCACTAGCGACTTACAATGAGCAGTTCTTC. It is translated as CASSLPLATYNEQFF. The rearrangement links TRBV5-6 to TRBJ2-1; 7 bases align to TRBD2. The CDR3 runs 15 residues. The V gene end was trimmed by 4 bases and the J gene end by 4 bases; junction bases not matched to a gene: 8. CDR1 and CDR2 (germline): SGHDT, YYEEEE.

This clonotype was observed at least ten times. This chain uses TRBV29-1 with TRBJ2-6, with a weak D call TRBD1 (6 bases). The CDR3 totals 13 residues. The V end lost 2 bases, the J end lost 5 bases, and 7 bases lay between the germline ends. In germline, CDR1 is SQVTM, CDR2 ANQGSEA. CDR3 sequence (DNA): TGCAGCGTTGAACAGGGGAGGGCCAACGTCCTGACTTTC. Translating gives CSVEQGRANVLTF. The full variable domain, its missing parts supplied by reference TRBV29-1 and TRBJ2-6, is SAVISQKPSRDICQRGTSLTIQCQVDSQVTMMFWYRQQPGQSLTLIATANQGSEATYESGFVIDKFPISRPNLTFSTLTVSNMSPEDSSIYLCSVEQGRANVLTFGAGSRLTVL.

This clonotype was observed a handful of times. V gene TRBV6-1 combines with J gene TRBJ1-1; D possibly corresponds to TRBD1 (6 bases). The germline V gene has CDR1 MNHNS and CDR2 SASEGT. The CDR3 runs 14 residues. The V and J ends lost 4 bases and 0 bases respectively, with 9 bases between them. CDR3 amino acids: CASSVGGVNTEAFF. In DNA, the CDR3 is TGTGCCAGCAGTGTGGGGGGCGTGAACACTGAAGCTTTCTTT.

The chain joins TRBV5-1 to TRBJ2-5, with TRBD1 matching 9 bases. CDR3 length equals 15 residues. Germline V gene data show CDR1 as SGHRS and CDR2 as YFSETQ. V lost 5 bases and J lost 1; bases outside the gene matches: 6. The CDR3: CASSTGGAGQETQYF. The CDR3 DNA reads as TGCGCCAGCAGTACAGGGGGCGCCGGCCAAGAGACCCAGTACTTC.

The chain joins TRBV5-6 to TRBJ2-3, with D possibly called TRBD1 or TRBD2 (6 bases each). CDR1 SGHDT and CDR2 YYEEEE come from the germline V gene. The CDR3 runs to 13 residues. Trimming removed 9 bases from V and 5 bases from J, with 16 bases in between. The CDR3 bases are TGTGCCATGAACCCGGGGGCCATAGATACGCAGTATTTT. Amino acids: CAMNPGAIDTQYF.

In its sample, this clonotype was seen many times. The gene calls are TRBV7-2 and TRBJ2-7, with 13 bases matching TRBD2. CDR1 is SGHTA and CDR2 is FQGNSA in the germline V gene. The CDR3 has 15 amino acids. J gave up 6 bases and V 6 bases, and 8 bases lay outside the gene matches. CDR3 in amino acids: CASSRTSGSPGEQYF. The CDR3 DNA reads TGTGCCAGCAGTAGGACTAGCGGGAGTCCAGGCGAGCAGTACTTC.

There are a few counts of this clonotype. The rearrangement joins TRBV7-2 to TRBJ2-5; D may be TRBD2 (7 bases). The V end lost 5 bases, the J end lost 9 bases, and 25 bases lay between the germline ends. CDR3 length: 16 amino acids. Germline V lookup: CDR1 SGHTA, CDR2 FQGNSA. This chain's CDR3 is CASSTVSGGRGAAQYF. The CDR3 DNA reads TGTGCCAGCAGCACCGTCTCTGGGGGCCGGGGGGCCGCCCAGTACTTC. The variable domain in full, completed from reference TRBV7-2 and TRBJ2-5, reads GAGVSQSPSNKVTEKGKDVELRCDPISGHTALYWYRQSLGQGLEFLIYFQGNSAPDKSGLPSDRFSAERTGGSVSTLTIQRTQQEDSAVYLCASSTVSGGRGAAQYFGPGTRLLVL.

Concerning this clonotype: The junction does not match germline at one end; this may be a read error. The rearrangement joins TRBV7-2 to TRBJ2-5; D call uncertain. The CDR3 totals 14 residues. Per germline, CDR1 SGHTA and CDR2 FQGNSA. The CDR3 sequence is CASSLDPYQETQHF. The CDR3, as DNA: TGTGCCAGCAGCTTAGATCCGTACCAAGAGACCCAGCACTTC.

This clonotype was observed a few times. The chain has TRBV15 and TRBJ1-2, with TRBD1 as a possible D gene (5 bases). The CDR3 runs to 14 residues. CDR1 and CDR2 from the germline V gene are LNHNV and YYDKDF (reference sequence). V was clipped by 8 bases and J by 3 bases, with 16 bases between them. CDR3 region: CATSPGTQDYGYTF. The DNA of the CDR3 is TGTGCCACCTCTCCTGGGACCCAAGACTATGGCTACACCTTC.